This paragraph reports one T cell receptor (beta chain). Its antigen is currently unknown. The germline gives CDR1 SGHTA, CDR2 FQGNSA. Trimming left V 9 bases short and J 0 bases short, with 12 bases between. This CDR3 region has 14 residues. Sequencing was performed with immunoSEQ multiplex PCR; in TCRdb, only in-frame clones are kept and a portion is missing. The sample shows around 53,000 clones, more than 85% of them seen only once. Time point reported: week 11, during vaccination. A 20-mer mutant IDH1 peptide at 300 ug was injected subcutaneously with topical imiquimod. This sample is part of a study of a mutant IDH1 vaccine in newly diagnosed glioma. Overall study results and limits: Pseudoprogression seemed unrelated to changes in top peripheral T cell clonotypes.

V gene TRBV7-2 combines with J gene TRBJ2-1; D unresolved. The material was PBMCs, obtained from a glioma patient whose treatment included an IDH1 peptide vaccine. This receptor was taken from a man between 50 and 59 years old with glioma. The CDR3 spells CASLDSSSYNEQFF. The CDR3 DNA follows: TGTGCCAGTCTAGACTCCAGCTCCTACAATGAGCAGTTCTTC. Full variable domain (outside the CDR3, taken from reference TRBV7-2 and TRBJ2-1): GAGVSQSPSNKVTEKGKDVELRCDPISGHTALYWYRQSLGQGLEFLIYFQGNSAPDKSGLPSDRFSAERTGGSVSTLTIQRTQQEDSAVYLCASLDSSSYNEQFFGPGTRLTVL.